Listed below are T cell receptor beta chains from one sample, sequenced in a study of blood T cell repertoires in COVID-19. Generated by immunoSEQ multiplex PCR, the TCRdb table keeps only in-frame clones and is missing some. The profile covers roughly 120,000 clones, with roughly four fifths appearing a single time and 9% to 15% taken by the ten largest. Sequenced input: peripheral blood. The receptor source for this set is a woman aged 60-75 years with acute or convalescent COVID-19. The CDR3 runs from the conserved cysteine through the conserved F or W. The D gene is left open where the match is weak.

V gene | D gene | CDR3 protein
TRBV5-6 | TRBD1 | CASSKTGGSSYEQYF
TRBV10-1 | . | CASSAGLYEQYF
TRBV4-1 | TRBD1 | CASRSRAGGLGDTQYF
TRBV7-2 | . | CASSGRDLRFGGYTF
TRBV29-1 | . | CSALRGYGYTF
TRBV4-1 | . | CASSQDPLAGSGNTIYF
TRBV3-1/TRBV3-2 | . | CASNSGETQYF
TRBV19 | TRBD2 | CASSRGGETQYF
TRBV3-1/TRBV3-2 | TRBD1 | CASTGAAEAFF
TRBV6-6 | . | CASTPAGYYGYTF
TRBV6-4 | TRBD2 | CASSEQRGSGGSDTQYF
TRBV4-1 | . | CASSQMGGFGYTF
TRBV19 | . | CASSMKEGGSGNTIYF
TRBV19 | TRBD1 | CATVDRVTEAFF
TRBV18 | TRBD1 | CASSPWTGTNTEAFF
TRBV9 | TRBD1 | CASSYEGQGFNYGYTF
TRBV4-1 | . | CASSQQGTDTQYF
TRBV24-1 | . | CATSDPLRPEGGYTF
TRBV3-1/TRBV3-2 | TRBD1 | CASSRDRGGYTF
TRBV7-9 | . | CASSAPPGQQPWSIYF
TRBV7-9 | . | CASSLASRTNEKLFF
TRBV29-1 | . | CSVALRAGTEAFF
TRBV30 | . | CAWSGTDMNQPQHF
TRBV18 | . | CASSLASTEAFF
TRBV5-4 | TRBD1 | CASSLALGGGTDTQYF
TRBV27 | TRBD1 | CASSGGDRVYGYTF
TRBV6-5 | . | CASSSESEAFF
TRBV19 | . | CASSSPPSYEQYF
TRBV27 | . | CASSLRSRREKLFF
TRBV27 | . | CASGSRQGNQPQHF
TRBV19 | TRBD1 | CASSMASGQLNYGYTF
TRBV12-3/TRBV12-4 | . | CASTSFPEAFF
TRBV19 | . | CASSIDHAGRRTF
TRBV19 | . | CASSPGRTGTEAFF
TRBV2 | TRBD1 | CASSERGRASNQPQHF
TRBV19 | TRBD1 | CASRRQGDYTF
TRBV18 | . | CASSPGPPEAFF
TRBV23-1 | . | CASSQSPGGCGYTF
TRBV2 | . | CASTREAVGQPQHF
TRBV11-2 | . | CATSGAGENIQYF
TRBV2 | TRBD2 | CASSPTSGGPYEQYF
TRBV9 | . | CASSVESGTYEQYF
TRBV19 | . | CASSIDSINTEAFF
TRBV5-1 | . | CASNAGDSNTEAFF
TRBV19 | TRBD1 | CASTTGWEKLFF
TRBV12-3/TRBV12-4 | . | CASRPLEYETQYF
TRBV19 | . | CASSTYSAAYGYTF
TRBV4-1 | TRBD1 | CASSQRTGGEKLFF
TRBV18 | . | CASSPLSGANVLTF
TRBV18 | . | CASSPPPGHEQFF
TRBV29-1 | . | CSAYRALGGTEAFF
TRBV4-1 | . | CASSQDPGSSNQPQHF
TRBV9 | . | CASSVGALKDNEQFF
TRBV6-5 | . | CASRTAMNTEAFF
TRBV5-6 | . | CASSLGRAYRNEQFF
TRBV5-1 | TRBD2 | CASSLLTGTSAYRSYNEQFF
TRBV6-1 | . | CASSEGTDYQPQHF